The clone carrying this T cell receptor (beta chain) was observed at least ten times. Deletions cut 8 bases from V and 1 base from J, with 9 bases between. Per the germline V gene, CDR1 is SEHNR and CDR2 is FQNEAQ (reference sequence). This CDR3 is 14 amino acids long. The time point here: sample taken at primary tumor resection. TCRdb re-derived calls from the 5' RACE reads in MiXCR, one entry per CDR3 protein. The table shows tens of thousands of distinct CDR3 sequences, with roughly 3% occurring only once. The sample comes from a study of spatial heterogeneity in lung cancer. The sequence derives from a female donor with early-stage non-small cell lung cancer. The genes are TRBV7-9 and TRBJ2-6; D uncertain. Source: PBMCs, taken at surgery. The CDR3 DNA reads as TGTGCCAGCGACATAGCTTCTGGGGCCAACGTCCTGACTTTC. Amino acid sequence: CASDIASGANVLTF.